This T cell receptor beta chain stems from a study of blood T cells in healthy people across ages. Study-level results: With unsorted PBMCs, a conclusive comparison of naive versus antigen-experienced cells was not possible.

For the second PCR, which ran for about 6 to 11 cycles, a sample-barcoded 5' primer and a J-beta primer mix were used. TCRdb re-analysed the 5' RACE reads in MiXCR, keeping a single row per CDR3 protein. The repertoire has fewer than 2,000,000 distinct CDR3 sequences, roughly 30% of them found once; the top ten carry about 11%. Of note for this clonotype: Its antigen is currently unknown.

Germline-derived CDR1 and CDR2 are DFQATT and SNEGSKA (reference sequence). Unmatched junction bases numbered 7, after V lost 4 bases and J lost 5 bases. CDR3 size: 14 residues. The sequencing sample was made of blood. The V gene is TRBV20-1, the J gene TRBJ2-7, with 11 bases matching TRBD1. The clonotype was recovered from a woman aged 25 to 45 in good health. The CDR3: CSAISGTGGNEQYF. The DNA of the CDR3 is TGCAGTGCTATATCCGGGACAGGGGGTAACGAGCAGTACTTC.